The T cell receptor beta chain under discussion was sequenced for a study of blood T cell repertoires in COVID-19. Germline V gene data show CDR1 as SGDLS and CDR2 as YYNGEE. The CDR3 has 14 residues. Deletions cut 4 bases from V and 2 bases from J, with 12 bases between. Data came from immunoSEQ multiplex PCR; TCRdb stores just in-frame clones and leaves some out. The sample includes over 150,000 clones, around 84% seen only once; the top ten take around 0.5%. Sequenced input: peripheral blood. The origin of this receptor is a man in his sixties with COVID-19, enrolled during active disease. The chain is built from TRBV9 and TRBJ2-5, with TRBD2 as a possible D gene (5 bases). The CDR3 region is CASSFRESQETQYF. For the CDR3, the DNA is TGTGCCAGCAGCTTCCGGGAATCTCAAGAGACCCAGTACTTC. The full variable domain, rest sourced from reference TRBV9 and TRBJ2-5, is DSGVTQTPKHLITATGQRVTLRCSPRSGDLSVYWYQQSLDQGLQFLIQYYNGEERAKGNILERFSAQQFPDLHSELNLSSLELGDSALYFCASSFRESQETQYFGPGTRLLVL.